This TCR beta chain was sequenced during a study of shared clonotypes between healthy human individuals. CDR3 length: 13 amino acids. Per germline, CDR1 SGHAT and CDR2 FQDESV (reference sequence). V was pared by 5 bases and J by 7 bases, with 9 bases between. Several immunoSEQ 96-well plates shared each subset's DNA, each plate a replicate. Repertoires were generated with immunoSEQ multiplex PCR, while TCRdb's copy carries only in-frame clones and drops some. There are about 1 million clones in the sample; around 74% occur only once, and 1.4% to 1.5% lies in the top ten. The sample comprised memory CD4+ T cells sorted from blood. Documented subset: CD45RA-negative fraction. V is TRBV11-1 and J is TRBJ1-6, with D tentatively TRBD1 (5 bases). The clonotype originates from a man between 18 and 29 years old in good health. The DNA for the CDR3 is TGTGCCAGCAGCAGGGAGGGGAATTCACCCCTCCACTTT. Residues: CASSREGNSPLHF. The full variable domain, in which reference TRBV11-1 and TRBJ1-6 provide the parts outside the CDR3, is EAEVAQSPRYKITEKSQAVAFWCDPISGHATLYWYRQILGQGPELLVQFQDESVVDDSQLPKDRFSAERLKGVDSTLKIQPAELGDSAMYLCASSREGNSPLHFGNGTRLTVT.